This record concerns one T cell receptor (beta chain) sequence. Sequencing of TCR beta was performed on blood CD8+ T cells and on blood CD4+ T cells. Treatment-naive patients with stable or active relapsing-remitting disease served as multiple sclerosis controls. Random hexamers were used to reverse transcribe an amount of roughly 0.45 to 1 ug RNA. The authors amplified TCR beta CDR3 across 54 Vbeta and 13 Jbeta using immunoSEQ multiplex PCR. TCRdb ran MiXCR on the immunoSEQ multiplex PCR reads and lists one entry per CDR3 protein. Of 55,000 to 85,000 distinct CDR3 sequences detected, over 95% appear once; the ten largest clones hold approximately 0.1%. This sample was included in a study of CD8 T cells in Susac syndrome. This CDR3 comprises 16 residues. The ends were cut back, 1 base at V and 5 bases at J, with 18 bases in the middle. CDR1 and CDR2 (germline): DFQATT, SNEGSKA (reference sequence).

This chain joins TRBV20-1 and TRBJ2-4, with a possible D match to TRBD1 (6 bases). The TCR originated in a human donor with multiple sclerosis. Source material: CD4+ T cells from PBMCs. The CDR3 DNA reads TGCAGTGCTAGAGGAGACCAGGACAGCCTCCAAAACATTCAGTACTTC. This encodes CSARGDQDSLQNIQYF.